The 10 T cell receptor beta chains below were found in one sample sequenced in a study of technical replicates of blood from a few donors. Sequencing was performed with immunoSEQ multiplex PCR; in TCRdb, only in-frame clones are kept and a portion is missing. The profile covers 70,000 or so clones, with 75% to 95% appearing a single time and more than 0.35% taken by the ten largest. Source material: T cells isolated from PBMCs. These receptors all come from a human donor in good health. Some clones in this sample may be carry-over from other donors' samples.

This clone was found once. The chain uses TRBV28 and TRBJ2-4; D may be TRBD1 (5 bases). This CDR3 region has 14 residues. Germline V gene lookup returns CDR1 MDHEN and CDR2 SYDVKM. V shed 2 bases and J shed 4 bases, with 9 bases lying between them. For the CDR3, the DNA is TGTGCCAGCAGTTTAATATACAGGAAAAACATTCAGTACTTC. This sequence encodes CASSLIYRKNIQYF.

The chain has TRBV4-1 and TRBJ2-7; 11 positions agree with TRBD2. CDR3 size: 16 residues. V lost 0 bases and J lost 3; bases outside the gene matches: 4. Germline V gene sequence: CDR1 MGHRA, CDR2 YSYEKL. In DNA, the CDR3 is TGCGCCAGCAGCCAAGAACTAGCGGGAGTCGGCTACGAGCAGTACTTC. Protein sequence: CASSQELAGVGYEQYF.

The gene calls are TRBV4-2 and TRBJ2-3, with D perhaps matching TRBD1 (6 bases). There are 14 residues in the CDR3. The germline CDR1 and CDR2 sequences are LGHNA and YNFKEQ. V was cut by 5 bases and J by 6 bases, with 15 bases left in between. Written as DNA, the CDR3 is TGTGCCAGCAGCGATGGCGGTACAGGGGATACGCAGTATTTT. Translating it yields CASSDGGTGDTQYF.

The CDR3 region has the DNA TGTGCCAGCAGCCAAGATCGGGGGACCGCAACCCAAGAGACCCAGTACTTC. This encodes CASSQDRGTATQETQYF. This chain uses TRBV14 with TRBJ2-5, with TRBD2 as a possible D gene (6 bases). This CDR3 contains 17 residues. Trimming removed 0 bases at V and 1 base at J, with 15 bases between. Germline V gene sequence: CDR1 SGHDN, CDR2 FVKESK. The variable domain in full, completed from reference TRBV14 and TRBJ2-5, reads EAGVTQFPSHSVIEKGQTVTLRCDPISGHDNLYWYRRVMGKEIKFLLHFVKESKQDESGMPNNRFLAERTGGTYSTLKVQPAELEDSGVYFCASSQDRGTATQETQYFGPGTRLLVL.

The chain is built from TRBV10-2 and TRBJ2-7; 11 bases are shared with TRBD1. With 6 bases clipped from V and 4 bases from J, the junction kept 8 bases outside the gene matches. This CDR3 comprises 15 residues. Per germline, CDR1 WSHSY and CDR2 SAAADI. The CDR3 here is CASRSGTGGSYEQYF. In nucleotides, the CDR3 is TGCGCCAGCAGATCCGGGACAGGGGGTTCGTACGAGCAGTACTTC.

This clone was found a few times. J is TRBJ1-5 and V is TRBV6-5; 7 nucleotides match TRBD1. Losses at the gene ends were 5 bases for V and 5 bases for J; bases not matched to a gene: 3. The length of the CDR3 is 13 residues. Per germline, CDR1 MNHEY and CDR2 SVGAGI. The CDR3: CASSKGAHQPQHF. CDR3 DNA sequence: TGTGCCAGCAGTAAGGGGGCGCATCAGCCCCAGCATTTT.

The CDR3 protein is CASSYSTGDFYGYTF. In nucleotides, the CDR3 is TGTGCCAGCAGTTACTCGACAGGGGATTTCTATGGCTACACCTTC. V usage is TRBV6-5 and J usage is TRBJ1-2, with TRBD1 matching 8 bases. V lost 0 bases to trimming and J lost 4 bases; unmatched junction nucleotides: 4. The CDR3 is made up of 15 amino acids. CDR1 is MNHEY, CDR2 SVGAGI, per germline.

The rearrangement joins TRBV6-4 to TRBJ1-1; TRBD1 might be the D (6 bases). V lost 0 bases, J lost 3 bases, and 26 bases lay in between. Germline V gives CDR1 MRHNA, CDR2 SNTAGT. The CDR3 is 20 residues long. In nucleotides, the CDR3 is TGTGCCAGCAGTGACTCGAGTGCGGGGGGCTTCGGGCTGGGGGACACTGAAGCTTTCTTT. The encoded protein is CASSDSSAGGFGLGDTEAFF.

The chain carries TRBV2 and TRBJ2-7; D is unresolved. The CDR3 is made up of 11 amino acids. V dropped 10 bases and J dropped 4 bases, with 11 bases sitting between them. Looked up from germline, CDR1 is SNHLY and CDR2 is FYNNEI. For the CDR3, the DNA is TGTGCCACCCCCCCCCATTACGAGCAGTACTTC. This codes for CATPPHYEQYF.

The rearrangement joins TRBV28 to TRBJ2-2; the match to TRBD1 covers 9 bases. The V and J ends lost 5 bases and 8 bases, in that order; junction bases with no gene match: 15. The CDR3 sequence is 17 residues long. The germline gives CDR1 MDHEN, CDR2 SYDVKM. The CDR3 DNA reads TGTGCCAGCAGTCAGCCGGGACAGGGAAGACGTCCGGGGGAGCTGTTTTTT. Translating it yields CASSQPGQGRRPGELFF.